This T cell receptor (beta chain) emerged from a study of blood T cell repertoires in COVID-19. Study details: Italy, Spain and the United States were the sources of the convalescent and acute COVID-19 samples. Sources were T cells, B-cell-depleted T cells, or PBMCs; the material itself was cDNA or gDNA.

This clone was seen just once. Here immunoSEQ multiplex PCR was the method, and the copy in TCRdb shows in-frame clones only, minus some. This sample has 200,000 to 300,000 clones, with about nine tenths found just once. V dropped 4 bases and J dropped 10; count of bases not matched to a gene: 5. Germline CDR1 reads KGHDR; CDR2 reads SFDVKD. The CDR3 has 13 amino acids. This TCR was sampled from a woman aged 40-49 years with acute COVID-19. The chain joins TRBV24-1 to TRBJ2-1; 8 bases agree with TRBD1. The sample consisted of PBMCs or T cells enriched from blood (not recorded which). CDR3 in DNA: TGTGCCACCAGTGACTCAGGGGGCTACGAGCAGTTCTTC. This encodes CATSDSGGYEQFF.